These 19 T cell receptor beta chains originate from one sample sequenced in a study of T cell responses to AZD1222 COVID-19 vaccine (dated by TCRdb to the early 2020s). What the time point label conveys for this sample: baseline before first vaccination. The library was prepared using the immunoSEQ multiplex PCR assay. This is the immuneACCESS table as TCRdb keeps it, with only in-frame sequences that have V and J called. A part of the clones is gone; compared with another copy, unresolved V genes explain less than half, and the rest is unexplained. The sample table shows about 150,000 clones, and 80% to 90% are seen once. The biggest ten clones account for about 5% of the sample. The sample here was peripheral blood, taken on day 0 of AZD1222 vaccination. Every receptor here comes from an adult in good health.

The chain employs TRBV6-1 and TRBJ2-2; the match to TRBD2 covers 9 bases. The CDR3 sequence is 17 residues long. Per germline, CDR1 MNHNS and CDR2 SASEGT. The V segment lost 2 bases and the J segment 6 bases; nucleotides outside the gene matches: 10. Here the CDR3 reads CASSELGVAGDSGELFF. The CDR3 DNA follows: TGTGCCAGCAGTGAACTCGGGGTAGCGGGAGATTCCGGGGAGCTGTTTTTT.

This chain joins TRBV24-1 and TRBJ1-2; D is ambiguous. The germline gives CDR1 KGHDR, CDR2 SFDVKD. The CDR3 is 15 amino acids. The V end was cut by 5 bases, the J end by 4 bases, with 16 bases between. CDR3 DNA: TGTGCCACCAGTGCTACCCCCACCTGGGTCTATGGCTACACCTTC. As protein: CATSATPTWVYGYTF.

The CDR3 sequence is CASSRWTGGLVEKLFF. CDR3 nucleotide sequence: TGTGCCAGCAGCCGCTGGACAGGGGGCTTGGTTGAAAAACTGTTTTTT. V gene TRBV11-2 combines with J gene TRBJ1-4; 11 nucleotides match TRBD1. Germline CDR1 and CDR2: SGHAT and FQNNGV. This CDR3 has 16 amino acids. J lost 7 bases, V lost 5 bases, and 9 bases had no gene match.

The CDR3 loop reads CASSDSRGASGNTIYF. The CDR3 bases are TGTGCCAGCTCAGATTCCAGGGGGGCCTCTGGAAACACCATATATTTT. This chain links TRBV18 with TRBJ1-3; the match to TRBD1 covers 7 bases. Per the germline V gene, CDR1 is KGHSH and CDR2 is LQKENI. The CDR3 totals 16 residues. V shed 5 bases, J shed 0 bases, and the junction held 7 bases outside the gene matches.

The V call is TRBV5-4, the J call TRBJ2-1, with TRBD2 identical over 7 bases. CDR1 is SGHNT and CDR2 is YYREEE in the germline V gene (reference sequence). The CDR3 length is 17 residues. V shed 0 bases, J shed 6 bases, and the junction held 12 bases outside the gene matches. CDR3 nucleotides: TGTGCCAGCAGCTTGGATTCGGGGACTATCCCCGCCAATGAGCAGTTCTTC. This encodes CASSLDSGTIPANEQFF.

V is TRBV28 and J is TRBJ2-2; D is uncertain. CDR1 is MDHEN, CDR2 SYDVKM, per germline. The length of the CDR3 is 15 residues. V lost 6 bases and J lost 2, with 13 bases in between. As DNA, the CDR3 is TGTGCCAGCAGGTCAGGTGATTTTAACACCGGGGAGCTGTTTTTT. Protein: CASRSGDFNTGELFF.

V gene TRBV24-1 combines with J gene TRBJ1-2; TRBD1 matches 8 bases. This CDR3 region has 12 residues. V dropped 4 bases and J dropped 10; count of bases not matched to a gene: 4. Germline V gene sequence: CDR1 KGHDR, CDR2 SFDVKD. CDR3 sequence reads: CATSEPTGVYTF. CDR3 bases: TGTGCCACCAGTGAACCGACAGGGGTCTACACCTTC.

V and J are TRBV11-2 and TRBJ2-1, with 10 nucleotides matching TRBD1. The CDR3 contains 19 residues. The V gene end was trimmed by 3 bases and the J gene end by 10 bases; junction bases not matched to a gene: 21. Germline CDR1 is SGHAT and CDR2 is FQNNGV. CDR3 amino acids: CASSFRRDRGKFQGIEQFF. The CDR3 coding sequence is TGTGCCAGCAGCTTTCGCCGGGACAGGGGAAAATTTCAAGGTATCGAGCAGTTCTTC.

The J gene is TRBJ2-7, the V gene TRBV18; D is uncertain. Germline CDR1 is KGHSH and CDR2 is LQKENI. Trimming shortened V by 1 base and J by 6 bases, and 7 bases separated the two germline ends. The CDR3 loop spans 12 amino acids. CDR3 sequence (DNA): TGTGCCAGCTCACCACAAGGGCCCGAGCAGTACTTC. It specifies CASSPQGPEQYF.

CDR3: CASSPQGGMNYGYTF. DNA of the CDR3: TGTGCCAGCTCACCACAAGGGGGGATGAACTATGGCTACACCTTC. The chain links TRBV18 to TRBJ1-2; perhaps TRBD1 as D (6 bases). V was clipped by 1 base and J by 2 bases, with 11 bases between them. This CDR3 region has 15 residues. In germline, CDR1 is KGHSH, CDR2 LQKENI.

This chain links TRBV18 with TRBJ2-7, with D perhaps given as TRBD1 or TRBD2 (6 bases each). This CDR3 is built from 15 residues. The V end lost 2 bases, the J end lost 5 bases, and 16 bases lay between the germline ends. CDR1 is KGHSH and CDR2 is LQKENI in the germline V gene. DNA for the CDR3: TGTGCCAGCTCACCATCTATTACAGGGAGGAACGAGCAGTACTTC. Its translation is CASSPSITGRNEQYF.

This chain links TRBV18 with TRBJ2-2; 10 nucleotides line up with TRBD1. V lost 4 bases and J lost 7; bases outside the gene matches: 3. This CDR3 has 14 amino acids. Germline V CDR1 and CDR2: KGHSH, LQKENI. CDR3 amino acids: CASSRQGAGGELFF. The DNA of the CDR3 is TGTGCCAGCTCACGACAGGGGGCCGGCGGGGAGCTGTTTTTT.

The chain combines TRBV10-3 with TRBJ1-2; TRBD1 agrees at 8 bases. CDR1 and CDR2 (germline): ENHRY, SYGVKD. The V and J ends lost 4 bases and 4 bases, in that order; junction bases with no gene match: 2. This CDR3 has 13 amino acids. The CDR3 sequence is CAISAGGSYGYTF. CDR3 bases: TGTGCCATCAGTGCAGGGGGCAGCTATGGCTACACCTTC.

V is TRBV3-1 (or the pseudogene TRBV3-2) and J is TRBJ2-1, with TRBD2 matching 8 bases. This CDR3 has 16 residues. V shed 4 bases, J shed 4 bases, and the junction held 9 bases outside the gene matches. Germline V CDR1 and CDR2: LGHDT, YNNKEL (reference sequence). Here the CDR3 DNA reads TGTGCCAGCAGCCCGCTAACTAGCGGAACTTACAATGAGCAGTTCTTC. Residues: CASSPLTSGTYNEQFF.

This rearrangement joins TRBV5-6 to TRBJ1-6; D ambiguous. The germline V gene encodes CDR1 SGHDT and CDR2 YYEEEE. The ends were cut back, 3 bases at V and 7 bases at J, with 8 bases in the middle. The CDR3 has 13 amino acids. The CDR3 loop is CASSWVLNSPLHF. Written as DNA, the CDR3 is TGTGCCAGCAGCTGGGTGCTGAATTCACCCCTCCACTTT.

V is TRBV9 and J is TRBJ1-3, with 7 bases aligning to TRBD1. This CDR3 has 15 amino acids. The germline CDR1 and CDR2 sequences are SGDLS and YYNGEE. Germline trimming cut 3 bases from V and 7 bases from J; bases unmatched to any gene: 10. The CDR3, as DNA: TGTGCCAGCAGCGGACAGGGATTGGGAAGGAACACCATATATTTT. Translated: CASSGQGLGRNTIYF.

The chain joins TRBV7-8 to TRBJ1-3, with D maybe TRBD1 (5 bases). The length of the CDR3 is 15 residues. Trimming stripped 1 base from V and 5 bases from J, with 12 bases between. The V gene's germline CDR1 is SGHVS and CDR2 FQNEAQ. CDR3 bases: TGTGCCAGCAGCTTAGGGGGGACCCTAAGAAACACCATATATTTT. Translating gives CASSLGGTLRNTIYF.

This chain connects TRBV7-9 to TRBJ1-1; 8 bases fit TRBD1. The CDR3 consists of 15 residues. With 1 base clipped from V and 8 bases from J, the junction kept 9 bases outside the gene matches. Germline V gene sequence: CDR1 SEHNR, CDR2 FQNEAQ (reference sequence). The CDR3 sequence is CASSLGGRGQGEAFF. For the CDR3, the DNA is TGTGCCAGCAGCTTAGGCGGCAGGGGGCAAGGAGAAGCTTTCTTT.

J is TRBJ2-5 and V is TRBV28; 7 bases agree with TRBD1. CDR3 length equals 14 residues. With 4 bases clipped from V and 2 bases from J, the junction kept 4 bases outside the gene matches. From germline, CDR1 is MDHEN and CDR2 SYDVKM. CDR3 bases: TGTGCCAGCAGTTACAGGGGAAGACAAGAGACCCAGTACTTC. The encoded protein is CASSYRGRQETQYF.